This TCR beta chain was found in a study of T cell responses to AZD1222 COVID-19 vaccine. CDR1 is SGHRS and CDR2 is YFSETQ in the germline V gene. V was clipped by 3 bases and J by 2 bases; unmatched bases: 7. CDR3 length: 16 residues. Clones were sequenced by immunoSEQ multiplex PCR, and TCRdb holds only the in-frame ones, with some missing. In the table there are roughly 120,000 clones, about 90% of which are singletons. The sample was peripheral blood, taken on day 0 of AZD1222 vaccination. The chain carries TRBV5-1 and TRBJ1-3; 8 nucleotides agree with TRBD1. The receptor's source is an adult in good health. The CDR3 nucleotides read TGCGCCAGCAGCTCCTCAGGGGGCGCAACTGGAAACACCATATATTTT. This gives the protein CASSSSGGATGNTIYF.